The 8 T cell receptor beta chains below come from one sample, sequenced in a study of cytomegalovirus exposure and HLA in healthy donors. Primers for the PCR totalled 60 Vbeta and 13 Jbeta. Profiled with immunoSEQ multiplex PCR; TCRdb holds only in-frame clones, not every one. The sample carries fewer than 250,000 clones, 76% recorded once. Material: PBMCs. These receptors came from a young man in good health and CMV-seronegative.

V gene TRBV5-1 combines with J gene TRBJ1-2; D might be TRBD1 (6 bases). Germline CDR1 is SGHRS and CDR2 is YFSETQ. The germline V and J ends were trimmed by 0 bases and 6 bases, with 15 bases remaining between them. The CDR3 is 15 residues long. Here the CDR3 reads CASSLGMTGRDGYTF. CDR3 bases: TGCGCCAGCAGCTTGGGAATGACAGGTAGAGATGGCTACACCTTC.

The chain links TRBV5-1 to TRBJ2-3; the match to TRBD2 covers 13 bases. Germline-derived CDR1 and CDR2 are SGHRS and YFSETQ. CDR3 size: 15 residues. Losses at the gene ends were 5 bases for V and 6 bases for J; bases not matched to a gene: 6. CDR3 amino acids: CASRIGLAGVDTQYF. DNA for the CDR3: TGCGCCAGCAGGATTGGACTAGCGGGAGTGGATACGCAGTATTTT.

In nucleotides, the CDR3 is TGCGCCAGCAGCCAAGGTATCGGCGGAGACTACGAGCAGTACTTC. Its protein is CASSQGIGGDYEQYF. The chain joins TRBV4-1 to TRBJ2-7; D remains ambiguous. The CDR3 is made up of 15 amino acids. The V gene lost 1 base and the J gene lost 3 bases, with 13 bases spanning the gap. Germline CDR1 reads MGHRA; CDR2 reads YSYEKL.

The chain has TRBV30 and TRBJ2-1, with 11 bases lining up with TRBD1. V dropped 5 bases and J dropped 9; count of bases not matched to a gene: 6. The germline CDR1 and CDR2 sequences are GTSNPN and SVGIG (reference sequence). This CDR3 is 13 amino acids long. CDR3 protein: CAWLDRGRSEQFF. CDR3 coding DNA: TGTGCCTGGCTGGACAGGGGGCGGAGTGAGCAGTTCTTC.

This clone came up a few times. The chain links TRBV29-1 to TRBJ2-7; D remains unclear. Germline V gene lookup returns CDR1 SQVTM and CDR2 ANQGSEA. The CDR3 loop spans 13 amino acids. V gave up 4 bases and J gave up 0 bases, with 10 bases separating them. The CDR3 DNA reads as TGCAGCGTTGGGGCTTCGAGCTCCTACGAGCAGTACTTC. It specifies CSVGASSSYEQYF.

This clone has a handful of counts. The gene calls are TRBV6-5 and TRBJ1-1, with 7 bases that match TRBD1. From germline, CDR1 is MNHEY and CDR2 SVGAGI. The CDR3 runs 15 residues. V was clipped by 6 bases and J by 4 bases; unmatched bases: 11. CDR3 sequence reads: CASRGQILAGTEAFF. The CDR3 bases are TGTGCCAGCAGGGGACAGATTCTAGCGGGCACTGAAGCTTTCTTT.

The gene calls are TRBV5-5 and TRBJ2-3; 7 positions agree with TRBD2. Looked up from germline, CDR1 is SGHKS and CDR2 is YYEKEE (reference sequence). V was pared by 0 bases and J by 6 bases, with 4 bases of the junction left unmatched. This CDR3 region has 14 residues. The CDR3 DNA follows: TGTGCCAGCAGCTTGGTACTAGCGTCCGATACGCAGTATTTT. It codes for CASSLVLASDTQYF.

V usage is TRBV6-1 and J usage is TRBJ2-4; TRBD1 is a possible D gene (6 bases). The CDR3 totals 14 residues. CDR1 and CDR2 from the germline V gene are MNHNS and SASEGT. V was trimmed by 2 bases and J by 9 bases, leaving 14 bases between them. The CDR3 sequence: CASSESLGAGIQYF. The DNA for the CDR3 is TGTGCCAGCAGTGAAAGCTTGGGGGCTGGCATTCAGTACTTC.